Each of the 2 T cell receptor beta chains below was sequenced from the same sample in a study of blood T cell repertoires in COVID-19. Clones were read by immunoSEQ multiplex PCR, and TCRdb kept only the in-frame ones, dropping some. This table has about 180,000 clones, 90% appearing once. Material for sequencing was peripheral blood. The receptors here all came from a man aged 50-60 years with acute or convalescent COVID-19.

The gene calls are TRBV5-1 and TRBJ2-1; TRBD2 agrees at 7 bases. Germline V gene sequence: CDR1 SGHRS, CDR2 YFSETQ. There are 17 residues in the CDR3. Trimming cost V 3 bases and J 0 bases; bases outside gene matches: 9. The CDR3 region is CASSSSIAGSSYNEQFF. As DNA, the CDR3 is TGCGCCAGCAGCTCATCTATAGCGGGTAGCTCCTACAATGAGCAGTTCTTC.

The chain couples TRBV6-5 to TRBJ2-1, with D possibly TRBD1 on 6 matching bases. Germline assignment: CDR1 MNHEY and CDR2 SVGAGI. The CDR3 is 15 residues long. V was shortened by 0 bases and J by 5 bases, with 11 bases between the two germline ends. CDR3 residues: CASSYSYWTDNEQFF. The CDR3 DNA sequence: TGTGCCAGCAGTTACTCGTACTGGACAGACAATGAGCAGTTCTTC.